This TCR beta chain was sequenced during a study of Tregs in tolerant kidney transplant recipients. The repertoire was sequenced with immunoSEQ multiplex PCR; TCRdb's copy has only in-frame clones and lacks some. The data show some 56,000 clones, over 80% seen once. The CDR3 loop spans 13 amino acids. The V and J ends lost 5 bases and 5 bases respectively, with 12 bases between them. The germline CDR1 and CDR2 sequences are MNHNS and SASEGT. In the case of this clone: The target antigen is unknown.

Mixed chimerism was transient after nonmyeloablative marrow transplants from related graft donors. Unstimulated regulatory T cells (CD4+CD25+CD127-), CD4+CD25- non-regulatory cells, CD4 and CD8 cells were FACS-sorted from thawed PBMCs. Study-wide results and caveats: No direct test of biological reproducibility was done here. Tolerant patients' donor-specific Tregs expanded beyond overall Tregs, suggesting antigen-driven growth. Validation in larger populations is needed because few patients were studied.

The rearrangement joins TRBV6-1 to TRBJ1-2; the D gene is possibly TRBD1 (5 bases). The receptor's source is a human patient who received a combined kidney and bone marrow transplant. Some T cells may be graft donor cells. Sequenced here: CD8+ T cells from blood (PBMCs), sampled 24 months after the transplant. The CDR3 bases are TGTGCCAGCAGTTTGGACACAAAGTATGGCTACACCTTC. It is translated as CASSLDTKYGYTF.